The clone carrying this T cell receptor (beta chain) was recorded many times. Its antigen is unidentified. Library preparation (for TCRbeta) was performed with unique molecular identifiers. Using its own MiXCR run on the PCR reads, TCRdb lists one record per CDR3 protein. The sample consists of about 31,000 distinct CDR3 sequences, under 8% of them appearing once. V shed 2 bases and J 2 bases; nucleotides not matched to a gene: 2. This CDR3 is built from 16 residues. Germline CDR1 and CDR2: KGHDR and SFDVKD. The data were taken from a study of T-cell reconstitution after alpha-beta-depleted transplantation in children. Points from the study as a whole: It was reported that alpha-beta T cells came from several hundred expanded graft clones (about two months after transplant). High day-60 TCRbeta diversity in some patients came from surviving recipient T cells and thymic progenitors. Most T-cell counts and diversity one year after the transplant came from T cells that were newly produced.

The receptor comes from a child under two years old who had a stem cell transplant for acute myeloid leukemia, so the T cells may come from the graft donor. The sample consisted of peripheral blood, taken 60 days after TCRalphabeta/CD19-depleted stem cell transplant. This chain links TRBV24-1 with TRBJ2-2, with 9 bases fitting TRBD2. For the CDR3, the DNA is TGTGCCACCAGTGATTGGACTAGCGTTAACACCGGGGAGCTGTTTTTT. Protein: CATSDWTSVNTGELFF.